One T cell receptor (beta chain) is described in this entry. The data belong to a study of T-cell reconstitution after alpha-beta-depleted transplantation in children. Using unique molecular identifiers, the investigators prepared the TCRbeta library. From the PCR reads, TCRdb called clonotypes with MiXCR, one entry per CDR3 protein. The table records 300,000 to 350,000 distinct CDR3 sequences, roughly 15% of them present only once. CDR3 length: 13 amino acids. Trimming took 0 bases from V and 7 from J, leaving 10 bases between them. CDR1 LGHNA and CDR2 YSLEER come from the germline V gene. The sample consisted of PBMCs, mostly from graft donor cells, taken 360 days after TCRalphabeta/CD19-depleted stem cell transplant. The chain has TRBV4-3 and TRBJ2-7; unclear D gene. The sequence was obtained from a male patient between 2 and 9 years old who had a stem cell transplant for acute lymphoblastic leukemia, so the T cells may come from the graft donor. CDR3 DNA sequence: TGCGCCAGCAGCCAAGATACCCCCAGTGAGCAGTACTTC. It encodes CASSQDTPSEQYF.